These T cell receptor beta chains were read from a single sample in a study of cytomegalovirus exposure and HLA in healthy donors. Method: immunoSEQ multiplex PCR; TCRdb's copy keeps in-frame clones and lacks some. The sample holds around 85,000 clones; over 70% are singletons and the top ten take about 20%. Material: PBMCs. The source is a young man in good health and CMV-seropositive. Each CDR3 is given without its conserved first and last residue. Each record gives: V gene, clone size, CDR3 protein. Expanded clones are given a class, and other clones once, few, many or no size at all.

v_gene: TRBV28; abundance: NA; CDR3aa: ASSNTNNQPQH
v_gene: TRBV9; abundance: NA; CDR3aa: ASSAGQSYEQY
v_gene: TRBV27; abundance: NA; CDR3aa: ASRGGFQETQY
v_gene: TRBV2; abundance: NA; CDR3aa: ASRAGSMNTEAF
v_gene: TRBV19; abundance: NA; CDR3aa: ASGSPPGQVNTEAF
v_gene: TRBV30; abundance: NA; CDR3aa: AWSALAGVADTQY
v_gene: TRBV28; abundance: NA; CDR3aa: ASSLTGPLNTEAF
v_gene: TRBV20-1; abundance: NA; CDR3aa: SAGVDSEAF
v_gene: TRBV9; abundance: NA; CDR3aa: ASSPTAGHTQETQY
v_gene: TRBV29-1; abundance: NA; CDR3aa: SAGQGAPNYGGYT
v_gene: TRBV2; abundance: NA; CDR3aa: ASSSRGTDTQY
v_gene: TRBV30; abundance: NA; CDR3aa: AWSWNAGQNQPQH
v_gene: TRBV2; abundance: once; CDR3aa: ASSGLAVEQF
v_gene: TRBV4-3; abundance: NA; CDR3aa: ASSQGTGVAGTNEKLF
v_gene: TRBV28; abundance: NA; CDR3aa: ASTWGNQETQY
v_gene: TRBV5-1; abundance: NA; CDR3aa: ASSVGGQSYEQY
v_gene: TRBV28; abundance: NA; CDR3aa: ASITTGETGELF
v_gene: TRBV7-8; abundance: NA; CDR3aa: ASSLALGGAGEKLF
v_gene: TRBV7-2; abundance: NA; CDR3aa: ASSQEGQGLTPLH
v_gene: TRBV2; abundance: once; CDR3aa: ASSEGLGGGANVLT
v_gene: TRBV6-6; abundance: NA; CDR3aa: ASSPRFEAF
v_gene: TRBV9; abundance: NA; CDR3aa: ASSVVRGHTEAF
v_gene: TRBV5-6; abundance: few; CDR3aa: ASSDRSSQPQH
v_gene: TRBV6-5; abundance: few; CDR3aa: ASNRDTFSNTEAF
v_gene: TRBV18; abundance: NA; CDR3aa: ASSIGDSSYEQY
v_gene: TRBV28; abundance: NA; CDR3aa: ASSLWTFSGENTGELF
v_gene: TRBV27; abundance: NA; CDR3aa: ASSLYGGLLSSYNEQF